This T cell receptor beta chain was identified during a study of technical replicates of blood from several donors. Produced via immunoSEQ multiplex PCR; TCRdb's table is partial and in-frame only. Here the sample spans some 93,000 clones, around 96% being singletons. V shed 5 bases and J shed 4 bases, with 24 bases lying between them. From germline, CDR1 is SQVTM and CDR2 ANQGSEA. The CDR3 runs 17 residues. The source of this sequence is a human donor in good health. Sequenced input: T cells isolated from PBMCs. V and J are TRBV29-1 and TRBJ2-1, with D possibly being TRBD2 (5 bases). CDR3 nucleotides: TGCAGCGTTACAAGTCATAGCAGGAAAACTAGATACAATGAGCAGTTCTTC. Protein sequence: CSVTSHSRKTRYNEQFF.